The 6 T cell receptor beta chains given below trace back to one sample, sequenced in a study of human T cells and chemical hapten exposure. TCRdb analysed the RACE reads with MiXCR anew, one entry per CDR3 protein. The sample has around 110,000 distinct CDR3 sequences, 9% to 15% seen once. Time point of the sample: pre-sensitization, week 0. Treatment given: therapeutic diphenylcyclopropenone sensitization with weekly scalp DPC. The material was whole blood, obtained in connection with sensitization to the hapten diphenylcyclopropenone (DPC). These receptors were taken from a woman between 45 and 60 years old with alopecia areata. Some clones in this sample may be carry-over from other donors' samples.

The table lists this clonotype with many counts. The chain uses TRBV12-3 or TRBV12-4 and TRBJ2-1; 9 nucleotides line up with TRBD1. The CDR3 contains 18 residues. J lost 0 bases, V lost 5 bases, and 11 bases had no gene match. The CDR3 protein is CASSPGQGSPSSYNEQFF. DNA of the CDR3: TGTGCCAGCAGTCCGGGACAGGGCTCCCCTAGCTCCTACAATGAGCAGTTCTTC.

This clonotype has just a few counts. At one end, the junction sequence differs from germline, possibly due to a read error. The rearrangement uses TRBV29-1 and TRBJ1-2, with D possibly TRBD1 on 6 matching bases. Germline CDR1 SQVTM, CDR2 ANQGSEA. The length of the CDR3 is 12 residues. The CDR3 DNA sequence: TGCAGCGGTGAAGGGGGAGAGGAAGGCTACACCTTC. Translated: CSGEGGEEGYTF.

The chain is built from TRBV11-2 and TRBJ2-1; the match to TRBD1 covers 8 bases. Germline V gene lookup returns CDR1 SGHAT and CDR2 FQNNGV. V shed 1 base, J shed 12 bases, and the junction held 14 bases outside the gene matches. This CDR3 is 16 amino acids long. CDR3 amino acids: CASSLAGTGLSFGQFF. Here the CDR3 DNA reads TGTGCCAGCAGCTTAGCCGGGACAGGCCTCTCATTCGGGCAGTTCTTC. Variable domain in full (rest from reference TRBV11-2 and TRBJ2-1): EAGVAQSPRYKIIEKRQSVAFWCNPISGHATLYWYQQILGQGPKLLIQFQNNGVVDDSQLPKDRFSAERLKGVDSTLKIQPAKLEDSAVYLCASSLAGTGLSFGQFFGPGTRLTVL.

This clonotype was detected a few times. V usage is TRBV19 and J usage is TRBJ2-5; TRBD1 matches 8 bases. The CDR3 is 13 residues long. Germline CDR1 and CDR2: LNHDA and SQIVND (reference sequence). Trimming took 6 bases from V and 5 from J; bases not matched to a gene: 5. CDR3: CASSRDRRETQYF. The CDR3 bases are TGTGCCAGTAGCAGGGACAGGAGGGAGACCCAGTACTTC.

This clonotype occurred a few times. The chain carries TRBV5-1 and TRBJ1-3, with D perhaps TRBD1 (5 bases). CDR1 is SGHRS, CDR2 YFSETQ, per germline. Between the trimmed V and J ends, which lost 2 bases and 0 bases, there was a span of 9 bases. The CDR3 length is 15 residues. The chain's CDR3 is CASSLDSFSGNTIYF. The CDR3 DNA reads as TGCGCCAGCAGCTTAGACAGTTTCTCTGGAAACACCATATATTTT.

A few counts support this clonotype. The J gene is TRBJ2-6, the V gene TRBV4-3, with D perhaps being TRBD1 or TRBD2 (5 bases each). V lost 1 base, J lost 0 bases, and 13 bases lay in between. The CDR3 covers 18 residues. Germline V gives CDR1 LGHNA, CDR2 YSLEER. The CDR3 sequence: CASSQVAGTSSGANVLTF. The CDR3 DNA sequence: TGCGCCAGCAGCCAAGTAGCCGGGACGTCCTCTGGGGCCAACGTCCTGACTTTC.